These 15 T cell receptor beta chains were all obtained from the same sample, sequenced in a study of shared clonotypes between healthy human individuals. Measured with immunoSEQ multiplex PCR; TCRdb has only the in-frame clones, and not every one. The table lists about 490,000 clones, almost 80% of them singletons. The sample consisted of PBMCs. These receptors came from a woman aged 40 to 49 in good health. Some clones in this sample may be carry-over from other donors' samples.

This chain links TRBV5-1 with TRBJ2-7, with 9 bases matching TRBD2. The CDR3 is 15 amino acids. From germline, CDR1 is SGHRS and CDR2 YFSETQ. With V trimmed by 4 bases and J by 3 bases, 8 bases remained unmatched. The CDR3 DNA reads TGCGCCAGCAGCAATACTAGCGGGCTCCACTACGAGCAGTACTTC. Encoded protein: CASSNTSGLHYEQYF.

The chain recombines TRBV18 with TRBJ1-4; 7 nucleotides align to TRBD1. There are 14 residues in the CDR3. Trimming at V came to 5 bases and at J to 8 bases, leaving 8 bases not matched to a gene. Germline V CDR1 and CDR2: KGHSH, LQKENI. The CDR3 spells CASSFNRGDEKLFF. The CDR3 DNA follows: TGTGCCAGCTCATTCAACAGGGGTGACGAAAAACTGTTTTTT.

The V gene is TRBV7-9, the J gene TRBJ1-2; the D gene is possibly TRBD1 (5 bases). Trimming took 4 bases from V and 7 from J, leaving 19 bases between them. In germline, CDR1 is SEHNR, CDR2 FQNEAQ (reference sequence). The CDR3 is 15 residues long. This chain's CDR3 is CASSYPGTRERGYTF. The CDR3 DNA follows: TGTGCCAGCAGCTACCCAGGGACCAGGGAGCGTGGCTACACCTTC.

V and J are TRBV14 and TRBJ2-2; TRBD2 aligns across 10 bases. Germline V gene sequence: CDR1 SGHDN, CDR2 FVKESK. V shed 0 bases and J 0 bases; nucleotides not matched to a gene: 13. The CDR3 runs to 21 residues. In DNA form, the CDR3 reads TGTGCCAGCAGCCAAGATCGACGAGCGGGAGGGCCAATCGCGAACACCGGGGAGCTGTTTTTT. Amino acids: CASSQDRRAGGPIANTGELFF.

The chain joins TRBV7-8 to TRBJ2-7; a possible D gene is TRBD2 (6 bases). Germline values: CDR1 SGHVS, CDR2 FQNEAQ. Trimming removed 1 base at V and 4 bases at J, with 14 bases between. This CDR3 is built from 15 residues. The CDR3 DNA is TGTGCCAGCAGCTTAGTCGTAAATAGCGGATACGAGCAGTACTTC. This codes for CASSLVVNSGYEQYF.

The rearrangement links TRBV28 to TRBJ2-2, with TRBD2 identical over 9 bases. This CDR3 region has 17 residues. Looked up from germline, CDR1 is MDHEN and CDR2 is SYDVKM. The J segment lost 6 bases and the V segment lost 3 bases, leaving 11 bases of the junction unmatched. CDR3 sequence (DNA): TGTGCCAGCAGTTTTCGACCCGGACTAGCGAATCCCGGGGAGCTGTTTTTT. This codes for CASSFRPGLANPGELFF. Complete variable domain (other parts from reference TRBV28 and TRBJ2-2): DVKVTQSSRYLVKRTGEKVFLECVQDMDHENMFWYRQDPGLGLRLIYFSYDVKMKEKGDIPEGYSVSREKKERFSLILESASTNQTSMYLCASSFRPGLANPGELFFGEGSRLTVL.

The CDR3 DNA follows: TGCGCCAGCAGTGAGCCGACAGAGATGAACACTGAAGCTTTCTTT. Amino acid sequence: CASSEPTEMNTEAFF. This chain uses TRBV10-2 with TRBJ1-1; TRBD1 might be the D (5 bases). The germline CDR1 and CDR2 sequences are WSHSY and SAAADI. The V and J ends lost 2 bases and 0 bases respectively, with 10 bases between them. The CDR3 runs to 15 residues.

As for this clone: The same CDR3 is also encoded by other DNA sequences in this sample. CDR3 sequence (DNA): TGCGCCAGCAGCTTGGGGACGGGCAATGAGCAGTTCTTC. Translated: CASSLGTGNEQFF. This chain joins TRBV5-1 and TRBJ2-1; D call uncertain. The CDR3 sequence is 13 residues long. The germline gives CDR1 SGHRS, CDR2 YFSETQ. V lost 0 bases and J lost 6, with 7 bases in between.

J is TRBJ2-3 and V is TRBV6-5; 8 bases line up with TRBD2. This CDR3 spans 14 amino acids. The germline V gene encodes CDR1 MNHEY and CDR2 SVGAGI. The junction had 4 bases not matched to a gene; V was cut back by 8 bases and J by 0 bases. In nucleotides, the CDR3 is TGTGCCAGCGGAGCTAGCGGGAGCACAGATACGCAGTATTTT. It translates to CASGASGSTDTQYF.

V usage is TRBV27 and J usage is TRBJ2-3; TRBD1 matches at 10 bases. CDR3 length: 18 residues. V lost 0 bases to trimming and J lost 1 base; unmatched junction nucleotides: 7. Germline V lookup: CDR1 MNHEY, CDR2 SMNVEV (reference sequence). CDR3 amino acids: CASSLSGPGTGGTDTQYF. As DNA, the CDR3 is TGTGCCAGCAGTTTATCTGGGCCCGGGACAGGGGGCACAGATACGCAGTATTTT.

This sequence joins TRBV28 and TRBJ2-7; unclear D gene. CDR1 is MDHEN and CDR2 is SYDVKM in the germline V gene. Trimming left V 1 base short and J 2 bases short, with 12 bases between. The CDR3 has 15 residues. The CDR3 is CASSLFRAKTYEQYF. The DNA for the CDR3 is TGTGCCAGCAGTTTATTCAGAGCTAAAACCTACGAGCAGTACTTC.

In its sample, this clone was seen a few times. The rearrangement uses TRBV19 and TRBJ2-1, with 7 bases fitting TRBD1. CDR1 and CDR2 from the germline V gene are LNHDA and SQIVND (reference sequence). The CDR3 is 18 residues long. The junction had 14 bases not matched to a gene; V was cut back by 5 bases and J by 1 base. The chain's CDR3 is CASSAITRQGRSYNEQFF. The CDR3, as DNA: TGTGCCAGTAGTGCCATAACAAGACAGGGTAGGTCCTACAATGAGCAGTTCTTC.

For this clone: One junction end disagrees with the germline gene, perhaps due to a read error. Other DNA sequences in this specimen translate into the identical CDR3. The V call is TRBV7-3, the J call TRBJ1-1; 11 bases map to TRBD1. This CDR3 comprises 13 residues. Germline V gene lookup returns CDR1 SGHTA and CDR2 FQGTGA. The CDR3 sequence: CASSRTGGGEAFF. CDR3 sequence (DNA): TGTGCCAGCAGCCGGACAGGGGGCGGAGAAGCCTTCTTT.

A remark on this clone: A read error may produce the germline difference seen at one junction end. The V gene is TRBV5-1, the J gene TRBJ2-3, with D possibly matching TRBD2 (5 bases). The CDR3 length is 16 residues. Germline CDR1 and CDR2: SGHRS and YFSETQ. The CDR3 DNA reads as TGCGCCGGCAGCCAAACGCGGGTTCGAGCAACAGATACGCAGTATTTT. Its protein product is CAGSQTRVRATDTQYF.

The J gene is TRBJ2-2, the V gene TRBV19, with 7 positions matching TRBD2. CDR3 length equals 15 residues. V gave up 7 bases and J gave up 0 bases; unmatched junction bases: 5. Germline V gives CDR1 LNHDA, CDR2 SQIVND (reference sequence). The CDR3 DNA follows: TGTGCCAGTACCCCGGGGGGACCGAACACCGGGGAGCTGTTTTTT. It translates to CASTPGGPNTGELFF.